Listed below are T cell receptor beta chains from one sample, sequenced in a study of identical twins. In TCRdb, the 5' RACE reads were re-called with MiXCR into one record per CDR3 protein. The data show 350,000 to 450,000 distinct CDR3 sequences, with around 20% seen just once and around 12% held by the top ten. Material for sequencing was naive T cells sorted from blood. All receptors come from a man aged 45 to 65 in good health. Both conserved end residues are part of each CDR3. D genes are given only for firm matches. Clone size is given for some rows only: seen once, a few or many times, or a class if the clone is expanded.

d_gene,abundance,j_gene,v_gene,CDR3nt,CDR3aa
.,many,TRBJ2-5,TRBV6-1,TGTGCCAGCAGCAGGACCCCCAGCAGGGAGACCCAGTACTTC,CASSRTPSRETQYF
TRBD2,.,TRBJ2-7,TRBV7-2,TGTGCCAGCGGGACTAGCGGGACCTACGAGCAGTACTTC,CASGTSGTYEQYF
.,many,TRBJ1-1,TRBV20-1,TGCAGTGCTAGAGACCCAGGGAAGACTGAAGCTTTCTTT,CSARDPGKTEAFF
.,few,TRBJ2-1,TRBV11-1,TGTGCCAGCAGCTTCACGCGGCCCTACAATGAGCAGTTCTTC,CASSFTRPYNEQFF
TRBD1,.,TRBJ1-1,TRBV12-3/TRBV12-4,TGTGCCAGCAGTTTAAGGGGACAGGGGACTGAAGCTTTCTTT,CASSLRGQGTEAFF
.,many,TRBJ2-7,TRBV12-3/TRBV12-4,TGTGCCAGCAGTGGACGGGCAGATTACGAGCAGTACTTC,CASSGRADYEQYF
TRBD1,few,TRBJ2-2,TRBV19,TGTGCCAGTAGTAACCGGGACAGATACACCGGGGAGCTGTTTTTT,CASSNRDRYTGELFF
.,.,TRBJ2-7,TRBV29-1,TGCAGCGTTGTAGTCTCGGTCTCTTCCTACGAGCAGTACTTC,CSVVVSVSSYEQYF
.,.,TRBJ2-3,TRBV4-3,TGCGCCAGCAGCCAATCAGGGGCCACCACAGATACGCAGTATTTT,CASSQSGATTDTQYF
.,many,TRBJ1-5,TRBV20-1,TGCAGTGCTAGAGGTCAACAACCTAGCAATCAGCCCCAGCATTTT,CSARGQQPSNQPQHF
.,many,TRBJ1-5,TRBV20-1,TGCAGTGCTACGGACAGTATACTCACCCAGCCCCAGCATTTT,CSATDSILTQPQHF
TRBD1,many,TRBJ1-2,TRBV6-1,TGTGCCAGCAGAAGAGGGGACAGTGCCACTGCGGGGGGCTACACCTTC,CASRRGDSATAGGYTF
TRBD2,few,TRBJ2-1,TRBV24-1,TGTGCCACCAGTGGGGGTAGCGGGGGCTACAATGAGCAGTTCTTC,CATSGGSGGYNEQFF
.,many,TRBJ2-3,TRBV5-1,TGCGCCAGCAGCGTGGACGCGGATACGCAGTATTTT,CASSVDADTQYF
.,many,TRBJ2-5,TRBV29-1,TGCAGCGTTGATGTATCGAACAACGGGGCCCAGTACTTC,CSVDVSNNGAQYF
.,many,TRBJ2-5,TRBV12-3/TRBV12-4,TGTGCCAGCAGCCCCCGCGGTGGGAGGGAGACCCAGTACTTC,CASSPRGGRETQYF
.,few,TRBJ2-7,TRBV3-1,TGTGCCAGCAGCCAAGGGGTCAGCACCTACGAGCAGTACTTC,CASSQGVSTYEQYF
.,few,TRBJ2-1,TRBV20-1,TGCAGTGCTAGGCGCTCAGGGGCAATTGGTGAGCAGTTCTTC,CSARRSGAIGEQFF
.,many,TRBJ1-5,TRBV7-2,TGTGCCAGCAGCTTACGGCCGGGGGTCGCTCAGCCCCAGCATTTT,CASSLRPGVAQPQHF
.,.,TRBJ2-4,TRBV7-2,TGTGCCAGCAGCTTACTGGGGGGGGCTGGGAACATTCAGTACTTC,CASSLLGGAGNIQYF
.,many,TRBJ2-1,TRBV12-3/TRBV12-4,TGTGCCAGCAGTTTGGGCCCAGTGAGCTCCTACAATGAGCAGTTCTTC,CASSLGPVSSYNEQFF
.,.,TRBJ2-3,TRBV4-3,TGCGCCAGCAGCCAAGATGGAGATGCGACAGATACGCAGTATTTT,CASSQDGDATDTQYF
.,many,TRBJ1-1,TRBV5-1,TGCGCCAGCAGCTTGGGAGCAGGGCGAGAAGCTTTCTTT,CASSLGAGREAFF
.,.,TRBJ2-3,TRBV29-1,TGCAGCGGAATAGCGTTGACAGATACGCAGTATTTT,CSGIALTDTQYF
.,few,TRBJ2-7,TRBV20-1,TGCAGTGCTAGAGACCCTAAGGTCCCATCCTACGAGCAGTACTTC,CSARDPKVPSYEQYF
TRBD2,few,TRBJ2-3,TRBV7-2,TGTGCCAGCAGCTTGGCCGGGACTAGGAATCAGGATACGCAGTATTTT,CASSLAGTRNQDTQYF
.,.,TRBJ1-4,TRBV5-1,TGCGCCAGCAGCTTGGGCTGGGCCACAACTAATGAAAAACTGTTTTTT,CASSLGWATTNEKLFF
.,many,TRBJ2-3,TRBV20-1,TGCAGTGCTAGGGGGTTAGAGGGAGATACGCAGTATTTT,CSARGLEGDTQYF
.,few,TRBJ2-2,TRBV5-1,TGCGCCAGCAGCATCCGGCTTGGGCCCTCCGCGAACACCGGGGAGCTGTTTTTT,CASSIRLGPSANTGELFF
.,.,TRBJ2-7,TRBV6-1,TGTGCCAGCAACCCCACAGTGACGTTCTACGAGCAGTACTTC,CASNPTVTFYEQYF
.,few,TRBJ2-7,TRBV24-1,TGTGCCACCGGGGACTCCTTAGGATACGAGCAGTACTTC,CATGDSLGYEQYF
TRBD2,few,TRBJ2-3,TRBV4-2,TGTGCCAGCAGCCCCCGGGTCGTTACTAGCGGGGGTAGCACAGATACGCAGTATTTT,CASSPRVVTSGGSTDTQYF
TRBD1,few,TRBJ2-7,TRBV20-1,TGCAGTGCTAGAGACCTGACAGGGGGAAGCTCCTACGAGCAGTACTTC,CSARDLTGGSSYEQYF
.,few,TRBJ2-3,TRBV20-1,TGCAGTGCTAGAGGCAGGGGCACCACAGATACGCAGTATTTT,CSARGRGTTDTQYF
.,.,TRBJ2-3,TRBV30,TGTGCCTGGAAAGCCGGGGGCCGGACGCAGTATTTT,CAWKAGGRTQYF
.,many,TRBJ1-6,TRBV20-1,TGCAGTGCTAAATGGGTCGACGGCTATTCACCCCTCCACTTT,CSAKWVDGYSPLHF
TRBD1,.,TRBJ2-4,TRBV12-3/TRBV12-4,TGTGCCAGCAGTACCAAAGGACAGGGGGCAGGCAAAAACATTCAGTACTTC,CASSTKGQGAGKNIQYF